This T cell receptor (beta chain) was recovered during a study of blood T cell repertoires in COVID-19. Study in general: From T cells, B-cell-depleted T cells, or PBMCs came the material, which was cDNA or gDNA.

Recruits, aged roughly 18 to 95 years, lived in roughly 22 US areas. Assignment of participants to cohorts was predicated upon participant-reported clinical history. In the original analysis: Estimated nucleated cell counts came from reference gene primer amplification. The protocol was immunoSEQ multiplex PCR, while the TCRdb copy is restricted to in-frame clones and leaves out a portion. The D gene and trimming were derived from the DNA, and the V and J assignments and clone size from that table. This table has roughly 220,000 clones, around 85% appearing once. This CDR3 region has 14 residues. The chain recombines TRBV21-1 with TRBJ1-6; the listed D gene, TRBD1, was not tested against the DNA. TRBV21-1 is shown as a pseudogene. The source of this sequence is a woman in her 40s with acute COVID-19. The sample was PBMCs or T cells enriched from blood (not recorded which). In DNA, the CDR3 is TGTGCCAGCCATCCAGGGGGCCGTGATTCACCCCTCCACTTT. Protein sequence: CASHPGGRDSPLHF.